Sequencing of this T cell receptor beta chain was carried out in a study of cytomegalovirus exposure and HLA in healthy donors. Study-wide context: Early released data had around 89 million unique TCRs, all coming from HLA-typed donors.

In germline, CDR1 is MGHRA, CDR2 YSYEKL. V lost 3 bases and J 6 bases, leaving 15 bases between the germline ends. The CDR3 consists of 15 residues. Study-level results: Later examination showed HLA-associated TCR beta chains had greater clonal expansion than equally common others. In a later analysis, an Asian-associated ancestry cluster reportedly showed fewer N-insertions than the 666-donor mean.

Comment on this clone: What it recognizes is unknown.

The PCR ran on 60 Vbeta and 13 Jbeta primers. Using immunoSEQ multiplex PCR, the repertoire was profiled, and TCRdb retains in-frame clones only, with some absent. The sample gives some 130,000 clones, roughly 75% of which show up once; 4.8% is in the top ten. The V and J genes are TRBV4-1 and TRBJ2-1; D unresolved. Sequenced material: PBMCs. The source of this sequence is a man younger than 40 in good health. CDR3 sequence (DNA): TGCGCCAGCAGCCATACTGCACTAAAATTCAATGAGCAGTTCTTC. Its translation: CASSHTALKFNEQFF.